This T cell receptor beta chain comes out of a study of cytomegalovirus exposure and HLA in healthy donors. Whole-study findings and limits: According to an earlier analysis, most TCR beta V segments yielded productive rearrangements about 90% or about 30% of the time. Clonal expansion was found to be greater in HLA-associated TCR beta chains than in equally common others in a later analysis.

Trimming took 3 bases from V and 6 from J; bases not matched to a gene: 11. Germline CDR1 reads SGHDT; CDR2 reads YYEEEE. The CDR3 is 15 amino acids. The PCR had 60 Vbeta and 13 Jbeta primers. Generated by immunoSEQ multiplex PCR, the TCRdb table keeps only in-frame clones and is missing some. The table records under 200,000 clones, 75% of them present only once. With respect to this clone: Antigen specificity is unknown.

The chain has TRBV5-6 and TRBJ1-1; TRBD1 matches at 7 bases. This TCR derives from a woman in her forties or fifties in good health and CMV-seropositive. Material: PBMCs. CDR3 in DNA: TGTGCCAGCAGCTATTACGACAGGGTGGCCTCTGAAGCTTTCTTT. This encodes CASSYYDRVASEAFF.